This T cell receptor (beta chain) was recorded in a study of cytomegalovirus exposure and HLA in healthy donors. Study-level findings and limits: Several of the most significant clusters appeared, in a later analysis, to be linked to common viral pathogens. The only immune exposure information that was available was CMV serostatus. One variant, a missense change in DCLRE1C, was linked in a later analysis to TCR beta V- and J-gene trimming.

This clone was recorded a few times. Its antigen is currently unknown. In the PCR, 60 Vbeta and 13 Jbeta primers were used. The assay was immunoSEQ multiplex PCR, and TCRdb's table has in-frame clones only and misses some. The sample carries 190,000 or so clones, around 83% recorded once. The V gene's germline CDR1 is SEHNR and CDR2 FQNEAQ (reference sequence). The CDR3 has 16 residues. The V gene lost 0 bases and the J gene lost 4 bases, with 15 bases spanning the gap. The receptor was isolated from a man aged 45 to 65 in good health and CMV-seronegative. The sequenced material came from PBMCs. The J gene is TRBJ1-2, the V gene TRBV7-9, with no clear D. CDR3 sequence (DNA): TGTGCCAGCAGCTTAGCAATTGGGGAGAACACCTATGGCTACACCTTC. This codes for CASSLAIGENTYGYTF. The full variable domain, with the rest looked up from reference TRBV7-9 and TRBJ1-2, is DTGVSQNPRHKITKRGQNVTFRCDPISEHNRLYWYRQTLGQGPEFLTYFQNEAQLEKSRLLSDRFSAERPKGSFSTLEIQRTEQGDSAMYLCASSLAIGENTYGYTFGSGTRLTVV.